Listed here are 20 T cell receptor beta chains from one sample, sequenced in a study of post-analysis software for immune sequencing data. Broader study findings: Elevated frequency relative to controls characterized four to six TRBV segments in patients, TRBV5-6, TRBV5-1 and TRBV20-1 among them.

Unique molecular identifiers tagged the TCR beta cDNA libraries. TCRdb recomputed calls from the PCR reads with MiXCR, one row per CDR3 protein. The table includes 750,000 to 950,000 distinct CDR3 sequences, roughly half detected once. These receptors' targets are unknown. The sequencing sample was made of blood. These TCRs come from a girl aged 5-17 years with multiple sclerosis.

The chain carries TRBV5-1 and TRBJ2-1; a weak D match, TRBD1 (6 bases). The CDR3 spans 15 residues. V was cut by 7 bases and J by 5 bases, with 19 bases left in between. Germline CDR1 reads SGHRS; CDR2 reads YFSETQ. The CDR3 protein is CASGEPGQINNEQFF. CDR3 in DNA: TGCGCCAGCGGTGAGCCCGGACAGATTAACAATGAGCAGTTCTTC.

The chain carries TRBV6-5 and TRBJ2-6, with D perhaps matching TRBD1 or TRBD2 (5 bases each). Germline CDR1 reads MNHEY; CDR2 reads SVGAGI. The length of the CDR3 is 15 residues. V was cut by 9 bases and J by 0 bases, with 12 bases left in between. This CDR3 reads CASRPGSSGANVLTF. DNA for the CDR3: TGTGCCAGTCGGCCAGGGAGCTCTGGGGCCAACGTCCTGACTTTC.

The V gene is TRBV30, the J gene TRBJ1-6; 8 positions agree with TRBD1. Germline CDR1 is GTSNPN and CDR2 is SVGIG (reference sequence). V gave up 0 bases and J gave up 6 bases; unmatched junction bases: 1. CDR3 size: 14 residues. CDR3 sequence reads: CAWSVTGGNSPLHF. DNA of the CDR3: TGTGCCTGGAGTGTAACAGGGGGTAATTCACCCCTCCACTTT.

This clonotype was observed a handful of times. This chain joins TRBV11-2 and TRBJ1-2; D perhaps matches TRBD1 (5 bases). The CDR3 extends over 15 amino acids. Germline CDR1 is SGHAT and CDR2 is FQNNGV. V lost 2 bases, J lost 1 base, and 11 bases lay in between. The DNA for the CDR3 is TGTGCCAGCAGCTTAAGTCAGGGAGTTAACTATGGCTACACCTTC. As protein: CASSLSQGVNYGYTF.

The rearrangement joins TRBV5-1 to TRBJ2-7, with 8 bases aligning to TRBD2. The germline V gene encodes CDR1 SGHRS and CDR2 YFSETQ. Trimming at V came to 0 bases and at J to 3 bases, leaving 8 bases not matched to a gene. CDR3 size: 16 residues. The DNA of the CDR3 is TGCGCCAGCAGCTTGGGGGAGGCGGGAGGAGTCTACGAGCAGTACTTC. Encoded protein: CASSLGEAGGVYEQYF.

The CDR3 DNA reads TGTGCCAGCAGTTTCGGCAGGGAGGGTTCACCCCTCCACTTT. Translated, it gives CASSFGREGSPLHF. This sequence joins TRBV12-3 or TRBV12-4 and TRBJ1-6; possible D gene TRBD1, 5 bases. V lost 3 bases and J lost 9, with 12 bases in between. The CDR3 runs to 14 residues.

This clonotype was seen at least ten times. The rearrangement uses TRBV20-1 and TRBJ1-2; no firm D call. The CDR3 contains 13 residues. The V gene lost 0 bases and the J gene lost 4 bases, with 9 bases spanning the gap. In germline, CDR1 is DFQATT, CDR2 SNEGSKA (reference sequence). The CDR3 DNA is TGCAGTGCTAGAGATGTGGCCTCCTATGGCTACACCTTC. It specifies CSARDVASYGYTF.

The CDR3 sequence is CSVDRGIAEAFF. In nucleotides, the CDR3 is TGCAGCGTAGACAGGGGGATCGCTGAAGCTTTCTTT. The V and J genes are TRBV29-1 and TRBJ1-1; TRBD1 matches at 9 bases. In germline, CDR1 is SQVTM, CDR2 ANQGSEA. CDR3 length: 12 residues. The V gene end was trimmed by 6 bases and the J gene end by 6 bases; junction bases not matched to a gene: 5.

V is TRBV5-1 and J is TRBJ2-1; D may be TRBD1 (5 bases). The CDR3 is 13 residues long. Germline-derived CDR1 and CDR2 are SGHRS and YFSETQ. Trimming removed 5 bases at V and 9 bases at J, with 15 bases between. In nucleotides, the CDR3 is TGCGCCAGCAGGCCGAACCTAGGGGCTGAGCAGTTCTTC. Translation: CASRPNLGAEQFF.

The chain carries TRBV4-1 and TRBJ1-1; TRBD1 might be the D (5 bases). The CDR3 spans 16 residues. Germline CDR1 MGHRA, CDR2 YSYEKL. V dropped 3 bases and J dropped 3 bases, with 17 bases sitting between them. CDR3 residues: CASSHDEGTGDTEAFF. CDR3 DNA sequence: TGCGCCAGCAGCCATGATGAAGGGACCGGGGACACTGAAGCTTTCTTT.

This chain joins TRBV12-3 or TRBV12-4 and TRBJ1-2; D is unresolved. CDR3 length: 13 amino acids. Trimming pared 6 bases from V and 10 bases from J, leaving 18 bases between. The CDR3 loop reads CASRSRRTAYYTF. CDR3 in DNA: TGTGCCAGCAGGTCCCGCCGAACAGCTTACTACACCTTC.

The genes are TRBV5-1 and TRBJ2-7, with 8 bases that match TRBD2. Germline V gene sequence: CDR1 SGHRS, CDR2 YFSETQ. V shed 3 bases, J shed 4 bases, and the junction held 6 bases outside the gene matches. The CDR3 runs to 14 residues. DNA of the CDR3: TGCGCCAGCAGCTGGGGGACTAGTTCTTACGAGCAGTACTTC. The encoded protein is CASSWGTSSYEQYF.

A single count supports this clonotype. The chain uses TRBV27 and TRBJ1-1; 10 positions agree with TRBD1. In germline, CDR1 is MNHEY, CDR2 SMNVEV (reference sequence). J gave up 7 bases and V 5 bases, and 7 bases lay outside the gene matches. There are 14 residues in the CDR3. The CDR3 DNA follows: TGTGCCAGCAGTCTCTCGACAGGGGGCTTTGAAGCTTTCTTT. This encodes CASSLSTGGFEAFF.

This sequence joins TRBV20-1 and TRBJ1-2, with a possible D match to TRBD1 (6 bases). Per the germline V gene, CDR1 is DFQATT and CDR2 is SNEGSKA (reference sequence). The CDR3 is 12 residues long. Trimming cost V 5 bases and J 2 bases, with 9 bases left between them. CDR3 in amino acids: CSALGQNYGYTF. The CDR3 DNA is TGCAGTGCTCTCGGACAGAACTATGGCTACACCTTC.

The genes are TRBV20-1 and TRBJ2-1, with 14 bases aligning to TRBD2. Trimming cost V 6 bases and J 8 bases; bases outside gene matches: 6. Germline V gene lookup returns CDR1 DFQATT and CDR2 SNEGSKA (reference sequence). This CDR3 has 14 residues. CDR3 amino acids: CSASLGLAGDEQFF. DNA of the CDR3: TGCAGTGCCAGCTTGGGACTAGCGGGAGATGAGCAGTTCTTC.

The rearrangement joins TRBV28 to TRBJ2-5, with D unresolved. This CDR3 spans 15 amino acids. Between the trimmed V and J ends, which lost 3 bases and 11 bases, there was a span of 22 bases. The V gene's germline CDR1 is MDHEN and CDR2 SYDVKM. The CDR3 region is CASSFGVYVLNEQYF. CDR3 DNA: TGTGCCAGCAGTTTTGGAGTGTATGTTCTCAATGAGCAGTACTTC.

V gene TRBV6-5 combines with J gene TRBJ2-1, with 11 bases matching TRBD2. CDR3 length: 12 amino acids. Germline V CDR1 and CDR2: MNHEY, SVGAGI. This CDR3 reads CASGRDYNEQFF. The CDR3, as DNA: TGTGCTAGCGGGAGGGACTACAATGAGCAGTTCTTC.

The chain recombines TRBV29-1 with TRBJ2-7, with D perhaps being TRBD1 or TRBD2 (5 bases each). V was cut by 6 bases and J by 0 bases, with 12 bases left in between. Germline values: CDR1 SQVTM, CDR2 ANQGSEA. The CDR3 length is 13 residues. The CDR3 sequence: CSVLGTDSYEQYF. The CDR3 region has the DNA TGCAGCGTCCTCGGGACGGACTCCTACGAGCAGTACTTC.

The J gene is TRBJ2-5, the V gene TRBV6-1, with 8 bases fitting TRBD1. The CDR3 contains 18 residues. V lost 0 bases to trimming and J lost 3 bases; unmatched junction nucleotides: 12. Per germline, CDR1 MNHNS and CDR2 SASEGT. The DNA of the CDR3 is TGTGCCAGCAGTGAAGCGTGGGCAGGGGGCCTCGATAAAGAGACCCAGTACTTC. Translated, it gives CASSEAWAGGLDKETQYF.

The chain is built from TRBV5-1 and TRBJ2-3; 7 bases agree with TRBD2. The ends lost 1 base at V and 0 bases at J; junction bases unmatched: 2. CDR1 is SGHRS, CDR2 YFSETQ, per germline. CDR3 length: 15 amino acids. In DNA, the CDR3 is TGCGCCAGCAGCTTGCCAGCGGGGAGCACAGATACGCAGTATTTT. It encodes CASSLPAGSTDTQYF. The whole variable domain, remainder taken from reference TRBV5-1 and TRBJ2-3, is KAGVTQTPRYLIKTRGQQVTLSCSPISGHRSVSWYQQTPGQGLQFLFEYFSETQRNKGNFPGRFSGRQFSNSRSEMNVSTLELGDSALYLCASSLPAGSTDTQYFGPGTRLTVL.